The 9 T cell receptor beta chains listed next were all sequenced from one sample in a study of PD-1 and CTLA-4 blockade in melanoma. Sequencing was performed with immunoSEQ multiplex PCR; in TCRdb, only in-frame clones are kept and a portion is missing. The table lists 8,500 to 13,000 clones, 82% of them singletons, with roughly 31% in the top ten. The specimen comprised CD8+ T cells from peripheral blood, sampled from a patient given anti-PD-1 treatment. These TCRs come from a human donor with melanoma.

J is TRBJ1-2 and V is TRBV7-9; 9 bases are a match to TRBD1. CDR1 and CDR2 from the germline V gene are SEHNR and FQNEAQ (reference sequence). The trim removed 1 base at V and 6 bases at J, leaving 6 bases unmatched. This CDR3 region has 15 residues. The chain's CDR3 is CASSLDAGTGNGYTF. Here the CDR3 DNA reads TGTGCCAGCAGCTTAGACGCCGGGACAGGGAATGGCTACACCTTC. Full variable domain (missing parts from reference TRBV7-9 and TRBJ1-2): DTGVSQNPRHKITKRGQNVTFRCDPISEHNRLYWYRQTLGQGPEFLTYFQNEAQLEKSRLLSDRFSAERPKGSFSTLEIQRTEQGDSAMYLCASSLDAGTGNGYTFGSGTRLTVV.

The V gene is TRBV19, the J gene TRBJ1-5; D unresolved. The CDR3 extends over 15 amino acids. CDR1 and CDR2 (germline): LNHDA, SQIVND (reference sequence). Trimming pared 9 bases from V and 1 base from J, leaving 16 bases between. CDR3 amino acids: CASKRRSVSNQPQHF. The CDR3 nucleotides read TGTGCCAGCAAACGGAGGAGTGTAAGCAATCAGCCCCAGCATTTT.

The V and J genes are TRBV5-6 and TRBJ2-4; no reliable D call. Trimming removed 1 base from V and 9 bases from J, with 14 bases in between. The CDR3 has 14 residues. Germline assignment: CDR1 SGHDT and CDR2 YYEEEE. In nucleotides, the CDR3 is TGTGCCAGCAGCTTGAAAAGTGTTAAGGGCATTCAGTACTTC. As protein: CASSLKSVKGIQYF.

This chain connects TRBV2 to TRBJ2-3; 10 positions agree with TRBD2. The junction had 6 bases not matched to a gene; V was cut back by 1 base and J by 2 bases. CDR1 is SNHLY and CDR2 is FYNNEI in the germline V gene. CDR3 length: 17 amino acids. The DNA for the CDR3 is TGTGCCAGCAGTGAAGAGGGGACTAGCGATACCACAGATACGCAGTATTTT. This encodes CASSEEGTSDTTDTQYF. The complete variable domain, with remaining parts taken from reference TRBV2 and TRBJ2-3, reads EPEVTQTPSHQVTQMGQEVILRCVPISNHLYFYWYRQILGQKVEFLVSFYNNEISEKSEIFDDQFSVERPDGSNFTLKIRSTKLEDSAMYFCASSEEGTSDTTDTQYFGPGTRLTVL.

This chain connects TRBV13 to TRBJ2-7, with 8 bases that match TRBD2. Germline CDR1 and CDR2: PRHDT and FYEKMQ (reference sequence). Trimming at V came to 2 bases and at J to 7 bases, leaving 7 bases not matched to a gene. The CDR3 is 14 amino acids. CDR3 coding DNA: TGTGCCAGCAGCTTAACGGGAGGGCCGGGGGAGCAGTACTTC. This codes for CASSLTGGPGEQYF.

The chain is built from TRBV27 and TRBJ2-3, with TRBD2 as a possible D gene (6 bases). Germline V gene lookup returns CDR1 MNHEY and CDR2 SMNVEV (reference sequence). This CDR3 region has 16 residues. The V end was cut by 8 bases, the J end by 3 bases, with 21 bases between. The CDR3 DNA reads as TGTGCCAGCCAGGAGGAGGCAGCGAGCGGGACAGATACGCAGTATTTT. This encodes CASQEEAASGTDTQYF.

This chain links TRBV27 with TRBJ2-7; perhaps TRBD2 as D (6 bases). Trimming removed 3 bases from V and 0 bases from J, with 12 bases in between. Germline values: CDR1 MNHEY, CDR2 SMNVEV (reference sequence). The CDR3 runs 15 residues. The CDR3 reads CASSLGGFGSYEQYF. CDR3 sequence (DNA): TGTGCCAGCAGTTTGGGGGGATTTGGCTCCTACGAGCAGTACTTC.

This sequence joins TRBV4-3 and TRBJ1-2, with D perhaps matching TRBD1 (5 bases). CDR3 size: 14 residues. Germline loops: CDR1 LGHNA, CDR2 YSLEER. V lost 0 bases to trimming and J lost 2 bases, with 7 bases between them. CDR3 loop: CASSQEQGNYGYTF. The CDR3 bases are TGCGCCAGCAGCCAAGAGCAGGGAAACTATGGCTACACCTTC.

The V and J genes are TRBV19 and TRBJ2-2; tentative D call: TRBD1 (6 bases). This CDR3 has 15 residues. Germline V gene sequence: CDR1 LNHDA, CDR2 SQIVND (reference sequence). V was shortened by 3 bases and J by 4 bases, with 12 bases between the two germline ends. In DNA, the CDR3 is TGTGCCAGTAGTATCTACAGGGAAGGCACCGGGGAGCTGTTTTTT. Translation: CASSIYREGTGELFF.